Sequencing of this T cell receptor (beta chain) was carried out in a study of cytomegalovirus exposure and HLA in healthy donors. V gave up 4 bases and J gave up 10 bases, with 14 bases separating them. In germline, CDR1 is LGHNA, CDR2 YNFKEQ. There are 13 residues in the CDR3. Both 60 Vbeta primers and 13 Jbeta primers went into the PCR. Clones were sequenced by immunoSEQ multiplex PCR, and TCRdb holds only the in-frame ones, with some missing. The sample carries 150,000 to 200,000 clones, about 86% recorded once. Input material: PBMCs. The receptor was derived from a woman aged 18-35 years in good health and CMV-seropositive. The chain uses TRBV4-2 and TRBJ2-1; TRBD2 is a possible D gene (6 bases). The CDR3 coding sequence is TGTGCCAGCAGCCGACCTCCGGGACTGGAGCAGTTCTTC. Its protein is CASSRPPGLEQFF.